This T cell receptor (beta chain) is from a study of blood T cell repertoires in COVID-19. Study summary: COVID-19 samples collected from the United States, Italy and Spain covered acute and convalescent phases. The cDNA or gDNA used as material had been derived from T cells, B-cell-depleted T cells, or PBMCs.

V dropped 6 bases and J dropped 9 bases, with 18 bases sitting between them. Germline lookup yields CDR1 SGHTA and CDR2 FQGNSA. The CDR3 is 14 amino acids. Per the original data handling: Researchers report that nucleated cell counts were estimated from reference gene primer amplification. TCRdb keeps only in-frame clones here, not all; method: immunoSEQ multiplex PCR. V, J and clone size reflect that table, while D and trimming were determined from the DNA. In the table there are 150,000 to 200,000 clones, roughly 83% of which are singletons. The sequenced material came from peripheral blood. This receptor was taken from a middle-aged woman with COVID-19, enrolled during active disease. The rearrangement joins TRBV7-2 to TRBJ2-1, with D possibly TRBD2 on 6 matching bases. The CDR3 loop reads CASSWNSGLGEQFF. CDR3 sequence (DNA): TGTGCCAGCAGTTGGAATAGCGGATTGGGTGAGCAGTTCTTC. Together with reference TRBV7-2 and TRBJ2-1, the CDR3 gives the full variable domain: GAGVSQSPSNKVTEKGKDVELRCDPISGHTALYWYRQSLGQGLEFLIYFQGNSAPDKSGLPSDRFSAERTGGSVSTLTIQRTQQEDSAVYLCASSWNSGLGEQFFGPGTRLTVL.